A single sample is the source of the 13 T cell receptor beta chains below, sequenced in a study of blood T cells in healthy people across ages. Primers used in a second PCR of roughly 6 to 11 cycles were a sample-barcoded 5' primer and a J-beta primer mix. TCRdb recomputed calls from the 5' RACE reads with MiXCR, one row per CDR3 protein. This sample has about 1.6 million distinct CDR3 sequences; approximately 32% occur once, and the top ten carry around 11%. The sample was blood. The receptors derive from a woman in her 30s in good health.

This clonotype was counted between two and nine times. This sequence joins TRBV29-1 and TRBJ2-1; 10 bases fit TRBD1. The J segment lost 5 bases and the V segment lost 7 bases, leaving 8 bases of the junction unmatched. Germline V CDR1 and CDR2: SQVTM, ANQGSEA. The length of the CDR3 is 14 residues. The CDR3 loop is CSGEGQGSDNEQFF. CDR3 DNA sequence: TGCAGCGGAGAGGGACAGGGGTCCGACAATGAGCAGTTCTTC.

This clonotype was detected a few times. The chain is built from TRBV20-1 and TRBJ2-5; 9 bases agree with TRBD1. V was pared by 5 bases and J by 4 bases, with 17 bases of the junction left unmatched. Germline values: CDR1 DFQATT, CDR2 SNEGSKA (reference sequence). The CDR3 is made up of 17 amino acids. CDR3 sequence reads: CSADLPLDRGGLETQYF. The CDR3 nucleotides read TGCAGTGCTGACCTTCCTCTCGACAGGGGGGGTTTAGAGACCCAGTACTTC.

This clonotype has a handful of counts. The chain carries TRBV9 and TRBJ2-1, with a possible D match to TRBD2 (6 bases). V was cut by 1 base and J by 5 bases, with 16 bases left in between. Germline-derived CDR1 and CDR2 are SGDLS and YYNGEE. The CDR3 consists of 16 residues. CDR3: CASSVRREVWDNEQFF. The CDR3 region has the DNA TGTGCCAGCAGCGTACGAAGGGAGGTCTGGGACAATGAGCAGTTCTTC.

The genes are TRBV5-1 and TRBJ1-4; maybe TRBD1 (6 bases). Trimming cost V 4 bases and J 5 bases, with 12 bases left between them. Germline V gives CDR1 SGHRS, CDR2 YFSETQ. The length of the CDR3 is 14 residues. CDR3 sequence reads: CASSPDSRNEKLFF. In DNA, the CDR3 is TGCGCCAGCAGCCCGGACAGCAGGAATGAAAAACTGTTTTTT.

This clonotype was observed a handful of times. This sequence joins TRBV5-1 and TRBJ1-1; D possibly corresponds to TRBD1 (5 bases). The germline CDR1 and CDR2 sequences are SGHRS and YFSETQ. V was shortened by 4 bases and J by 8 bases, with 15 bases between the two germline ends. This CDR3 is 13 amino acids long. The CDR3: CASSQSGPFEAFF. The CDR3 nucleotides read TGCGCCAGCAGCCAGTCGGGACCTTTCGAAGCTTTCTTT.

V gene TRBV5-1 combines with J gene TRBJ1-5, with a weak D call TRBD1 (5 bases). Germline CDR1 SGHRS, CDR2 YFSETQ. The CDR3 consists of 14 residues. V lost 2 bases and J 7 bases, leaving 13 bases between the germline ends. The CDR3: CASSLAGTGQPQHF. The CDR3 DNA sequence: TGCGCCAGCAGCTTAGCAGGGACGGGCCAGCCCCAGCATTTT.

V usage is TRBV29-1 and J usage is TRBJ1-2, with 9 nucleotides matching TRBD1. Per germline, CDR1 SQVTM and CDR2 ANQGSEA. This CDR3 comprises 18 residues. V trimming: 0 bases; J trimming: 1 base; junction bases outside the gene matches: 12. The CDR3 sequence: CSVEERGTGKKLNYGYTF. The CDR3 coding sequence is TGCAGCGTTGAAGAGCGAGGGACAGGGAAAAAGCTTAACTATGGCTACACCTTC.

This rearrangement joins TRBV20-1 to TRBJ2-4, with TRBD1 identical over 10 bases. The trim removed 5 bases at V and 0 bases at J, leaving 10 bases unmatched. The CDR3 sequence is 17 residues long. Germline V gene data show CDR1 as DFQATT and CDR2 as SNEGSKA (reference sequence). CDR3 sequence reads: CSARRTGGGVAKNIQYF. The CDR3 DNA is TGCAGTGCTCGCAGGACAGGGGGAGGAGTAGCCAAAAACATTCAGTACTTC.

This clonotype turned up a few times. The rearrangement joins TRBV20-1 to TRBJ2-1; perhaps TRBD2 as D (6 bases). The germline V gene has CDR1 DFQATT and CDR2 SNEGSKA (reference sequence). V lost 6 bases and J lost 5, with 17 bases in between. CDR3 length: 14 amino acids. The CDR3 region is CSAVSGTQNNEQFF. The CDR3 nucleotides read TGCAGTGCCGTCTCCGGGACTCAAAACAATGAGCAGTTCTTC.

The V call is TRBV20-1, the J call TRBJ1-2, with 8 bases that match TRBD1. This CDR3 has 13 amino acids. J was trimmed by 3 bases and V by 2 bases; bases with no gene match: 2. The germline V gene has CDR1 DFQATT and CDR2 SNEGSKA (reference sequence). This chain's CDR3 is CSARLQGDYGYTF. The CDR3 DNA sequence: TGCAGTGCTAGATTACAGGGGGACTATGGCTACACCTTC.

This clonotype appeared once. V and J are TRBV29-1 and TRBJ2-7, with 8 bases lining up with TRBD1. The length of the CDR3 is 15 residues. Germline lookup yields CDR1 SQVTM and CDR2 ANQGSEA. The junction had 13 bases not matched to a gene; V was cut back by 7 bases and J by 2 bases. CDR3 coding DNA: TGCAGCGACGGCGACAGGGGCCGTTTGGCCTACGAGCAGTACTTC. Its translation is CSDGDRGRLAYEQYF.

The chain employs TRBV20-1 and TRBJ1-2, with D tentatively TRBD1 (6 bases). The CDR3 loop spans 14 amino acids. Trimming took off 3 bases at V and 2 bases at J, with 13 bases between the two ends. Germline loops: CDR1 DFQATT, CDR2 SNEGSKA (reference sequence). The CDR3 sequence: CSASQGGHNYGYTF. CDR3 nucleotide sequence: TGCAGTGCTAGTCAAGGGGGACACAACTATGGCTACACCTTC.

The table lists this clonotype with a few counts. The chain uses TRBV10-3 and TRBJ2-3; D may be TRBD2 (5 bases). From germline, CDR1 is ENHRY and CDR2 SYGVKD. This CDR3 region has 13 residues. The V end lost 11 bases, the J end lost 5 bases, and 17 bases lay between the germline ends. CDR3 loop: CALRAGLEDTQYF. In DNA, the CDR3 is TGTGCCCTAAGAGCCGGACTCGAAGATACGCAGTATTTT.